The next 7 T cell receptor beta chains were all read from a single sample in a study of T cells after yellow fever vaccination. TCRdb analysed the 5' RACE reads with MiXCR anew, one entry per CDR3 protein. The data hold over 45,000 distinct CDR3 sequences, with approximately 6% observed a single time. The sequencing here drew on PBMCs, either bulk or a sorted T-cell subset (CD4+, CD8+, memory, or dextramer-sorted; not recorded which), taken on the day of the yellow fever booster vaccination. Source of these receptors: a young man who received the YFV17D yellow fever vaccine.

This clonotype was seen at least ten times. The rearrangement uses TRBV28 and TRBJ2-5, with TRBD2 matching 15 bases. There are 17 residues in the CDR3. Germline V gene sequence: CDR1 MDHEN, CDR2 SYDVKM. With 6 bases clipped from V and 4 bases from J, the junction kept 9 bases outside the gene matches. The chain's CDR3 is CASSTGLAGGFLETQYF. CDR3 bases: TGTGCCAGCAGCACGGGACTAGCGGGGGGCTTCCTAGAGACCCAGTACTTC.

The table lists this clonotype with a few counts. The CDR3 DNA sequence: TGTGCCAGCAGATTGGGACGGGCGAGGTGGAACACTGAAGCTTTCTTT. This encodes CASRLGRARWNTEAFF. V and J are TRBV6-2 or TRBV6-3 and TRBJ1-1; TRBD1 is a possible D gene (5 bases). The CDR3 is made up of 16 amino acids. Germline V gene data show CDR1 as MNHEY and CDR2 as SVGEGT. V gave up 6 bases and J gave up 1 base, with 18 bases separating them.

This clonotype has more than one count but fewer than ten. V is TRBV15 and J is TRBJ2-7; 7 bases match TRBD2. Trimming took 5 bases from V and 6 from J; bases not matched to a gene: 4. The CDR3 contains 12 residues. Germline lookup yields CDR1 LNHNV and CDR2 YYDKDF (reference sequence). DNA of the CDR3: TGTGCCACCAGCGAGGGAGGGTCCGAGCAGTACGTC. Translation gives CATSEGGSEQYV.

This clonotype has ten or more counts. The genes are TRBV10-2 and TRBJ1-2; no clear D. The CDR3 contains 14 residues. CDR1 WSHSY and CDR2 SAAADI come from the germline V gene. V lost 7 bases and J 4 bases, leaving 16 bases between the germline ends. CDR3 in DNA: TGCGCCAGCATTCCCCAGGTGGGAAGCTATGGCTACACCTTC. It specifies CASIPQVGSYGYTF.

This clonotype has a count of ten or more. The chain recombines TRBV6-5 with TRBJ1-5; no clear D. Germline V gives CDR1 MNHEY, CDR2 SVGAGI. The CDR3 extends over 14 amino acids. V lost 2 bases and J 10 bases, leaving 15 bases between the germline ends. The CDR3 coding sequence is TGTGCCAGCAGTTACGGGAGTGCGGTTCCACCCCAGCATTTT. Translated: CASSYGSAVPPQHF.

This clonotype was counted only a few times. The gene calls are TRBV6-5 and TRBJ1-6; TRBD1 might be the D (5 bases). Trimming took 7 bases from V and 10 from J, leaving 14 bases between them. The CDR3 length is 13 residues. The germline V gene has CDR1 MNHEY and CDR2 SVGAGI. CDR3 nucleotides: TGTGCCAGCAAGGCTCAGGGTCGATCACCCCTCCACTTT. Translating it yields CASKAQGRSPLHF.

The sample holds many counts of this clonotype. The V gene is TRBV24-1, the J gene TRBJ1-5; D is undetermined. V was clipped by 4 bases and J by 0 bases, with 12 bases between them. In germline, CDR1 is KGHDR, CDR2 SFDVKD. CDR3 length: 16 residues. The CDR3 loop reads CATSDRTAPSNQPQHF. The CDR3 nucleotides are TGTGCCACCAGTGACCGGACGGCTCCTAGCAATCAGCCCCAGCATTTT.